This passage covers 27 T cell receptor beta chains from one sample sequenced in a study of lymphopenia after photon versus proton radiotherapy. The table came from immunoSEQ multiplex PCR; TCRdb's copy has only in-frame clones and leaves some out. The data hold about 70,000 clones, with 87% observed a single time. The sequencing used peripheral blood, collected from a patient treated with proton-based radiotherapy. The receptor source for this set is an elderly man with esophageal cancer.

The chain links TRBV10-3 to TRBJ1-2; 7 positions agree with TRBD1. After removal of 2 bases from V and 4 bases from J, the junction contained 7 bases not matched to a gene. This CDR3 comprises 15 residues. Germline lookup yields CDR1 ENHRY and CDR2 SYGVKD. The CDR3 protein is CAISESVEGAYGYTF. In nucleotides, the CDR3 is TGTGCCATCAGTGAGAGCGTCGAGGGGGCCTATGGCTACACCTTC.

V is TRBV11-2 and J is TRBJ2-3; 8 bases are shared with TRBD2. The CDR3 runs to 14 residues. Trimming at V came to 1 base and at J to 3 bases, leaving 0 bases not matched to a gene. Germline CDR1 SGHAT, CDR2 FQNNGV. For the CDR3, the DNA is TGTGCCAGCAGCTTAGCGGGAGGGACAGATACGCAGTATTTT. It yields the protein CASSLAGGTDTQYF.

J is TRBJ2-3 and V is TRBV4-3, with D perhaps matching TRBD1 (6 bases). CDR3 length: 16 amino acids. CDR1 and CDR2 from the germline V gene are LGHNA and YSLEER. V gave up 2 bases and J gave up 3 bases, with 15 bases separating them. This CDR3 is CASSQTAGVLTDTQYF. Written as DNA, the CDR3 is TGCGCCAGCAGCCAAACGGCAGGGGTCTTAACAGATACGCAGTATTTT.

The chain couples TRBV7-2 to TRBJ1-2, with D maybe TRBD1 (5 bases). This CDR3 has 17 amino acids. Germline V gives CDR1 SGHTA, CDR2 FQGNSA. The V end lost 1 base, the J end lost 3 bases, and 18 bases lay between the germline ends. CDR3 DNA sequence: TGTGCCAGCAGCTTAGGAATTATTAGGGGCGCATACTATGGCTACACCTTC. Residues: CASSLGIIRGAYYGYTF.

The chain has TRBV5-6 and TRBJ2-3; unclear D gene. CDR1 is SGHDT, CDR2 YYEEEE, per germline. The V gene lost 4 bases and the J gene lost 4 bases, with 19 bases spanning the gap. The CDR3 is 16 amino acids. For the CDR3, the DNA is TGTGCCAGCAGCATCAGCCCCGGGTCCTGGTCAGATACGCAGTATTTT. It is translated as CASSISPGSWSDTQYF.

In DNA, the CDR3 is TGTGCCAGCAGCTTACAGGGGGAGGGAGATACGCAGTATTTT. Amino acids: CASSLQGEGDTQYF. The chain employs TRBV7-2 and TRBJ2-3, with D perhaps TRBD1 or TRBD2 (7 bases each). From germline, CDR1 is SGHTA and CDR2 FQGNSA. Between the trimmed V and J ends, which lost 2 bases and 5 bases, there was a span of 11 bases. The CDR3 totals 14 residues.

The V call is TRBV27, the J call TRBJ1-6; D gene unclear. CDR3 length: 17 residues. From germline, CDR1 is MNHEY and CDR2 SMNVEV (reference sequence). V was shortened by 5 bases and J by 0 bases, with 14 bases between the two germline ends. The CDR3 DNA reads TGTGCCAGCAGTCTCGACCTTCTTAGCTCCTATAATTCACCCCTCCACTTT. Its translation: CASSLDLLSSYNSPLHF.

This clone was counted once. The genes are TRBV2 and TRBJ2-5, with 7 bases matching TRBD2. CDR1 and CDR2 (germline): SNHLY, FYNNEI. With 3 bases clipped from V and 13 bases from J, the junction kept 20 bases outside the gene matches. This CDR3 is 16 amino acids long. The chain's CDR3 is CASSEDRGGIGRALYF. CDR3 nucleotide sequence: TGTGCCAGCAGTGAGGATCGGGGAGGGATAGGGCGAGCCTTGTACTTC.

CDR3 nucleotides: TGTGCCAGCTCACCACGGGGCAGGGGAGGGTCTTTCTTT. This codes for CASSPRGRGGSFF. V is TRBV18 and J is TRBJ1-1; possibly TRBD1 for D (6 bases). Per the germline V gene, CDR1 is KGHSH and CDR2 is LQKENI. This CDR3 contains 13 residues. Deletions cut 1 base from V and 12 bases from J, with 15 bases between.

The CDR3 DNA reads TGCAGCGCCGGAACACCCACCGGGGAGCTGTTTTTT. It translates to CSAGTPTGELFF. The rearrangement uses TRBV29-1 and TRBJ2-2; D remains unclear. V lost 7 bases to trimming and J lost 4 bases, with 10 bases between them. The germline V gene encodes CDR1 SQVTM and CDR2 ANQGSEA. The CDR3 is 12 amino acids.

The chain recombines TRBV6-6 with TRBJ2-7, with no clear D. Germline CDR1 reads MNHNY; CDR2 reads SVGAGI (reference sequence). V gave up 5 bases and J gave up 1 base, with 12 bases separating them. The CDR3 has 14 residues. The CDR3 loop reads CASSAGELSYEQYF. The CDR3 region has the DNA TGTGCCAGCAGTGCTGGGGAATTGTCCTACGAGCAGTACTTC.

CDR3 nucleotide sequence: TGCGCCAGCAGCCAAAGGCTCACGGTTGATGCACAGGGGGCAGACGAGCAGTACTTC. Translating gives CASSQRLTVDAQGADEQYF. The chain is built from TRBV4-3 and TRBJ2-7, with TRBD1 matching over 9 bases. The V and J ends lost 2 bases and 5 bases, in that order; junction bases with no gene match: 19. The CDR3 totals 19 residues. In germline, CDR1 is LGHNA, CDR2 YSLEER.

This chain links TRBV5-4 with TRBJ2-5; 8 nucleotides align to TRBD1. The CDR3 runs to 15 residues. With V trimmed by 2 bases and J by 5 bases, 8 bases remained unmatched. Germline V gene lookup returns CDR1 SGHNT and CDR2 YYREEE (reference sequence). CDR3 sequence: CASSFVTGGGETQYF. In DNA form, the CDR3 reads TGTGCCAGCAGCTTCGTTACAGGGGGTGGGGAGACCCAGTACTTC.

The rearrangement links TRBV7-7 to TRBJ2-1; 7 bases are shared with TRBD2. Germline V gives CDR1 SSHAT, CDR2 FNYEAQ (reference sequence). With 1 base clipped from V and 8 bases from J, the junction kept 2 bases outside the gene matches. This CDR3 contains 13 residues. CDR3 sequence (DNA): TGTGCCAGCAGCTTAGGACTAGCAGATGAGCAGTTCTTC. Amino acids: CASSLGLADEQFF.

The J gene is TRBJ2-7, the V gene TRBV6-6; 12 bases match TRBD2. Germline trimming cut 5 bases from V and 7 bases from J; bases unmatched to any gene: 6. CDR1 and CDR2 (germline): MNHNY, SVGAGI (reference sequence). The CDR3 extends over 14 amino acids. CDR3 DNA sequence: TGTGCCAGCAGTCGGACTAGCGGGGCGGGGGAGCAGTACTTC. Protein: CASSRTSGAGEQYF.

The chain is built from TRBV4-3 and TRBJ2-1; 8 bases are shared with TRBD2. Germline CDR1 reads LGHNA; CDR2 reads YSLEER. This CDR3 has 18 residues. Unmatched junction bases numbered 19, after V lost 3 bases and J lost 9 bases. This CDR3 is CASSHRSPGLGFMGEQFF. CDR3 in DNA: TGCGCCAGCAGCCACCGGTCCCCGGGACTAGGGTTCATGGGTGAGCAGTTCTTC.

This chain joins TRBV6-1 and TRBJ2-7, with TRBD2 identical over 8 bases. The V gene end was trimmed by 3 bases and the J gene end by 4 bases; junction bases not matched to a gene: 8. Germline V CDR1 and CDR2: MNHNS, SASEGT. CDR3 length: 15 residues. CDR3 in amino acids: CASSELAGQRYEQYF. In DNA, the CDR3 is TGTGCCAGCAGTGAGTTAGCGGGACAACGATACGAGCAGTACTTC.

The gene calls are TRBV10-1 and TRBJ2-5; the D is unclear. Germline CDR1 WNHNN, CDR2 SYGVQD (reference sequence). This CDR3 spans 14 amino acids. V was shortened by 0 bases and J by 0 bases, with 5 bases between the two germline ends. CDR3 sequence: CASSESGNQETQYF. CDR3 coding DNA: TGCGCCAGCAGTGAGTCCGGCAACCAAGAGACCCAGTACTTC.

The rearrangement joins TRBV6-5 to TRBJ2-5; TRBD2 agrees at 7 bases. The junction had 6 bases not matched to a gene; V was cut back by 5 bases and J by 0 bases. Germline V CDR1 and CDR2: MNHEY, SVGAGI. This CDR3 has 15 amino acids. The CDR3 DNA is TGTGCCAGCAGTGTGGCTAGCGGTTACCAAGAGACCCAGTACTTC. It specifies CASSVASGYQETQYF.

The chain uses TRBV5-3 and TRBJ2-3, with 15 bases lining up with TRBD2. TRBV5-3 is an open reading frame, and its role is uncertain. The CDR3 runs 18 residues. The V gene end was trimmed by 3 bases and the J gene end by 2 bases; junction bases not matched to a gene: 7. CDR3 protein: CARSCPGLAGGFTDTQYF. In nucleotides, the CDR3 is TGTGCCAGAAGCTGTCCGGGACTAGCGGGGGGATTCACAGATACGCAGTATTTT.

The rearrangement joins TRBV27 to TRBJ1-6, with 7 bases matching TRBD1. V was clipped by 11 bases and J by 9 bases; unmatched bases: 7. CDR1 and CDR2 from the germline V gene are MNHEY and SMNVEV (reference sequence). The CDR3 runs to 12 residues. In DNA form, the CDR3 reads TGTGCCGGAACGTACAGGGGTTCACCCCTCCACTTT. It yields the protein CAGTYRGSPLHF.

V is TRBV5-4 and J is TRBJ2-3; a possible D gene is TRBD2 (6 bases). The CDR3 sequence is 13 residues long. Per germline, CDR1 SGHNT and CDR2 YYREEE (reference sequence). Trimming took off 6 bases at V and 2 bases at J, with 10 bases between the two ends. CDR3 residues: CASTPGDTDTQYF. CDR3 DNA: TGTGCCAGCACCCCGGGAGACACAGATACGCAGTATTTT.

The CDR3 sequence is CASSEDRQETQYF. The CDR3 region has the DNA TGTGCCAGCAGTGAGGACAGACAAGAGACCCAGTACTTC. This sequence joins TRBV27 and TRBJ2-5; D is perhaps TRBD1 (6 bases). V was clipped by 5 bases and J by 2 bases, with 9 bases between them. The germline V gene has CDR1 MNHEY and CDR2 SMNVEV (reference sequence). This CDR3 has 13 amino acids.

V is TRBV4-1 and J is TRBJ1-1; D gene unclear. V was trimmed by 0 bases and J by 7 bases, leaving 18 bases between them. Germline V lookup: CDR1 MGHRA, CDR2 YSYEKL. This CDR3 has 16 amino acids. CDR3 protein: CASSQETNTFRGEAFF. The DNA of the CDR3 is TGCGCCAGCAGCCAAGAGACGAATACCTTCCGGGGTGAAGCTTTCTTT.

The rearrangement uses TRBV15 and TRBJ2-3, with D maybe TRBD1 (5 bases). Deletions cut 0 bases from V and 2 bases from J, with 12 bases between. The CDR3 totals 16 residues. Per germline, CDR1 LNHNV and CDR2 YYDKDF (reference sequence). CDR3 amino acids: CATSRDGQGITDTQYF. CDR3 coding DNA: TGTGCCACCAGCAGAGATGGGCAGGGAATCACAGATACGCAGTATTTT.

This clone was seen more than once but under ten times. J is TRBJ1-2 and V is TRBV11-2; D is unresolved. This CDR3 region has 16 residues. Per the germline V gene, CDR1 is SGHAT and CDR2 is FQNNGV. Trimming removed 0 bases at V and 4 bases at J, with 15 bases between. The CDR3 region has the DNA TGTGCCAGCAGCTTAGATGGTGCAACGGGGTTCTATGGCTACACCTTC. It codes for CASSLDGATGFYGYTF.

The rearrangement links TRBV18 to TRBJ2-7; TRBD1 agrees at 8 bases. Per germline, CDR1 KGHSH and CDR2 LQKENI. This CDR3 region has 15 residues. V was clipped by 3 bases and J by 1 base; unmatched bases: 5. The CDR3 loop reads CASSPRGRLSYEQYF. CDR3 nucleotide sequence: TGTGCCAGCTCACCCAGGGGGCGATTATCCTACGAGCAGTACTTC.